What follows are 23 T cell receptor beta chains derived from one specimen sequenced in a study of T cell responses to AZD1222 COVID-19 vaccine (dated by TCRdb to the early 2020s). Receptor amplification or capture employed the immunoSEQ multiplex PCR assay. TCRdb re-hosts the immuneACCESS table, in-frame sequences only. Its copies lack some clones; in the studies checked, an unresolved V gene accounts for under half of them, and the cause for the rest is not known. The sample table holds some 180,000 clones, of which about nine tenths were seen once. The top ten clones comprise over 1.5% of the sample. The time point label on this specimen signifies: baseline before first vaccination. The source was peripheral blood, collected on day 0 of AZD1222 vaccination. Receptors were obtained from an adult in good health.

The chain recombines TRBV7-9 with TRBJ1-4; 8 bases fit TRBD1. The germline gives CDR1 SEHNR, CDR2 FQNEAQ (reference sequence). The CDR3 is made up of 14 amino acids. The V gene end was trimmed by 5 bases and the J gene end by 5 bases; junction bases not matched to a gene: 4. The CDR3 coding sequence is TGTGCCAGCAGCCAGCGGACAGGGAATGAAAAACTGTTTTTT. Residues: CASSQRTGNEKLFF.

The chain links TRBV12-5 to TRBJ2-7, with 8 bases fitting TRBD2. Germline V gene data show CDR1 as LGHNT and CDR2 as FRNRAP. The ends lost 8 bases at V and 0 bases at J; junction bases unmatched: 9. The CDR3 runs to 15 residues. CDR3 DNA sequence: TGTGCTAGTTCTAACCCTCGGGGGGGCTCCTACGAGCAGTACTTC. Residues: CASSNPRGGSYEQYF.

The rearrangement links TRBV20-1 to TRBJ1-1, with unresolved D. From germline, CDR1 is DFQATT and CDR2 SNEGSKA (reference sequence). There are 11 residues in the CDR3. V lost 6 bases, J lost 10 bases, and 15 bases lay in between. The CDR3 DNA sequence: TGCAGTGCCGGCGGCAGGAAGGGAGCTTTCTTT. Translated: CSAGGRKGAFF.

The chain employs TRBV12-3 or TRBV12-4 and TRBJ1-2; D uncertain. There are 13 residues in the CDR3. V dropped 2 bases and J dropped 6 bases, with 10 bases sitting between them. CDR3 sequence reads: CASSLSVAHGYTF. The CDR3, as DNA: TGTGCCAGCAGTTTATCGGTGGCCCATGGCTACACCTTC.

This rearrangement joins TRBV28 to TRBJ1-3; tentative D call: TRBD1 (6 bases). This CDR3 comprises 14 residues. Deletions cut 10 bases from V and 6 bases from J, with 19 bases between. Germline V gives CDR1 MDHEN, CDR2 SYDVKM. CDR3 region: CAISGGAVVNTIYF. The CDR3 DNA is TGTGCCATTTCGGGGGGGGCGGTAGTAAACACCATATATTTT. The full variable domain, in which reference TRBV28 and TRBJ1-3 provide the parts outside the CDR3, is DVKVTQSSRYLVKRTGEKVFLECVQDMDHENMFWYRQDPGLGLRLIYFSYDVKMKEKGDIPEGYSVSREKKERFSLILESASTNQTSMYLCAISGGAVVNTIYFGEGSWLTVV.

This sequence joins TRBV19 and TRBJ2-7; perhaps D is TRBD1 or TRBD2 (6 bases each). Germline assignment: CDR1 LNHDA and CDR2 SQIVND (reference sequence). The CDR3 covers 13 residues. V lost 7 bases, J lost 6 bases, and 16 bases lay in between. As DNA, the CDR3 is TGTGCCAGTAACCCGGCCGGGGGCTTCGAGCAGTACTTC. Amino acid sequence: CASNPAGGFEQYF.

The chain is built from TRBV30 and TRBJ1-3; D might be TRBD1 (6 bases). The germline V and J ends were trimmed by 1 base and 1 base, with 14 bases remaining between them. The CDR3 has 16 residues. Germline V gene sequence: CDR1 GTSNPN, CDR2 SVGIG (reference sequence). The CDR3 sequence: CAWSAWGGRSGNTIYF. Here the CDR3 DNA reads TGTGCCTGGAGTGCGTGGGGGGGGCGTTCTGGAAACACCATATATTTT.

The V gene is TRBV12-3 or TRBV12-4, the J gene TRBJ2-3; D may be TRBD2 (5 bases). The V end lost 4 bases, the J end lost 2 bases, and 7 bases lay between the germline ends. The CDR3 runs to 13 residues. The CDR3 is CASSSGNTDTQYF. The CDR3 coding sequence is TGTGCCAGCAGTTCGGGAAACACAGATACGCAGTATTTT.

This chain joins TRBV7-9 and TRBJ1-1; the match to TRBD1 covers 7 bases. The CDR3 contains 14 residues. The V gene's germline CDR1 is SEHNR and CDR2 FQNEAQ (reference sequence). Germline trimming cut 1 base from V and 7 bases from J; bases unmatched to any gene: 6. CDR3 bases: TGTGCCAGCAGCTTAGTTTTCCAGGGGGATGAAGCTTTCTTT. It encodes CASSLVFQGDEAFF. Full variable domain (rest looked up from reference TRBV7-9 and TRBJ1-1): DTGVSQNPRHKITKRGQNVTFRCDPISEHNRLYWYRQTLGQGPEFLTYFQNEAQLEKSRLLSDRFSAERPKGSFSTLEIQRTEQGDSAMYLCASSLVFQGDEAFFGQGTRLTVV.

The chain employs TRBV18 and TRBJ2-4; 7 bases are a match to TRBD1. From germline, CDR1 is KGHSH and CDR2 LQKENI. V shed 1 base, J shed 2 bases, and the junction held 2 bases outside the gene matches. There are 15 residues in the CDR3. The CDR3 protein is CASSPQGASKNIQYF. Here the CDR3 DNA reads TGTGCCAGCTCACCACAGGGGGCATCCAAAAACATTCAGTACTTC.

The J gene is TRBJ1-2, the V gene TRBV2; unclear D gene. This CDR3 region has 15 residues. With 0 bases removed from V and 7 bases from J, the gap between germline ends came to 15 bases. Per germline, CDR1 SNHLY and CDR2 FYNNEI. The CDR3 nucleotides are TGTGCCAGCAGTGAAGCGCTTCAGGTCGGACGTGGCTACACCTTC. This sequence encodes CASSEALQVGRGYTF. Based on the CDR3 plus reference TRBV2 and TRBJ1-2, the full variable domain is EPEVTQTPSHQVTQMGQEVILRCVPISNHLYFYWYRQILGQKVEFLVSFYNNEISEKSEIFDDQFSVERPDGSNFTLKIRSTKLEDSAMYFCASSEALQVGRGYTFGSGTRLTVV.

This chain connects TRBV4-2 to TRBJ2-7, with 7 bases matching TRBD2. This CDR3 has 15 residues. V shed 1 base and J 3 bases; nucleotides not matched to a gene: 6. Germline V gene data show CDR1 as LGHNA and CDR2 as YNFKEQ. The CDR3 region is CASSQGVSGLYEQYF. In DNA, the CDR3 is TGTGCCAGCAGCCAAGGGGTTAGCGGGCTCTACGAGCAGTACTTC.

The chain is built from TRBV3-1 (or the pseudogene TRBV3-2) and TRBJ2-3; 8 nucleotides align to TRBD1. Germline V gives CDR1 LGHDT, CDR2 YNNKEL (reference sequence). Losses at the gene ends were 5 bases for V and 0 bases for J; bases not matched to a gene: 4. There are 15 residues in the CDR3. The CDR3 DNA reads TGTGCCAGCAGCAAAAGGGACAGGAGCACAGATACGCAGTATTTT. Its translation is CASSKRDRSTDTQYF.

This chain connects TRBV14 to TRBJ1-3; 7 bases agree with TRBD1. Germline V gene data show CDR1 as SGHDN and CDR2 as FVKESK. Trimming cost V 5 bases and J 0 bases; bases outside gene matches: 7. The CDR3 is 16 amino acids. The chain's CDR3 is CASSRQGRASGNTIYF. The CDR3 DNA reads TGTGCCAGCAGCAGACAGGGACGGGCCTCTGGAAACACCATATATTTT.

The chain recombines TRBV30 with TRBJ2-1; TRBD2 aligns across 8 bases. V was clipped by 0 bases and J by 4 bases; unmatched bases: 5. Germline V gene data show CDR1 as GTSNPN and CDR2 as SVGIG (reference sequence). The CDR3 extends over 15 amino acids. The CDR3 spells CAWSVGSGAYNEQFF. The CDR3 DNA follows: TGTGCCTGGAGTGTAGGTAGCGGGGCTTACAATGAGCAGTTCTTC.

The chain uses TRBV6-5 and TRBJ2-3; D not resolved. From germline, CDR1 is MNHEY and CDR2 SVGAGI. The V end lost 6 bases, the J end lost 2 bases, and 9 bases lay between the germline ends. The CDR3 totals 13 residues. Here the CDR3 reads CASRMPSTDTQYF. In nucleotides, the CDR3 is TGTGCCAGCAGAATGCCCTCCACAGATACGCAGTATTTT.

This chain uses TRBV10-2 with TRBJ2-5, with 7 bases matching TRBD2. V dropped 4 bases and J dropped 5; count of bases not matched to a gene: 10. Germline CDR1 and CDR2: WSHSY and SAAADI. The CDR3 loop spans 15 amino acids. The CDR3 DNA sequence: TGCGCCAGCAGTGTCACCCTAGCGGTCTCGGAGACCCAGTACTTC. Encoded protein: CASSVTLAVSETQYF.

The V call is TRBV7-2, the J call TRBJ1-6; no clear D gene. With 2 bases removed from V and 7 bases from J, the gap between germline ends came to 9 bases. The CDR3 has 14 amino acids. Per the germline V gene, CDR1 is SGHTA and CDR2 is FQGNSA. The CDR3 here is CASSLKAPNSPLHF. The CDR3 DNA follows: TGTGCCAGCAGCTTAAAGGCCCCAAATTCACCCCTCCACTTT. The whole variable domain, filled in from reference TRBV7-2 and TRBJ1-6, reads GAGVSQSPSNKVTEKGKDVELRCDPISGHTALYWYRQSLGQGLEFLIYFQGNSAPDKSGLPSDRFSAERTGGSVSTLTIQRTQQEDSAVYLCASSLKAPNSPLHFGNGTRLTVT.

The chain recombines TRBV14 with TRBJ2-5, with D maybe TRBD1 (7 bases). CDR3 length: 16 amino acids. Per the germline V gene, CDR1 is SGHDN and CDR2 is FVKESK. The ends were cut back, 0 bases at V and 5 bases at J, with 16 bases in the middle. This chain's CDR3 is CASSQDLTGAGETQYF. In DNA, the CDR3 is TGTGCCAGCAGCCAAGACCTAACAGGGGCGGGGGAGACCCAGTACTTC.

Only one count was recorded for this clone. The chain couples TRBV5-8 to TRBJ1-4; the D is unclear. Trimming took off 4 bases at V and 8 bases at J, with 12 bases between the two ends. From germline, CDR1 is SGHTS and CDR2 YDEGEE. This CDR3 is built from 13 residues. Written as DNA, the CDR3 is TGTGCCAGCAGCATCTGGGAACGCGAAAAACTGTTTTTT. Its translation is CASSIWEREKLFF.

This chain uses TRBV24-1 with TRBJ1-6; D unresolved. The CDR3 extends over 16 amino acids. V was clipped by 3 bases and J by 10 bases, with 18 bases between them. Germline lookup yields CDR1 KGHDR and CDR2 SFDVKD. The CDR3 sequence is CATSDQRRTEKSPLHF. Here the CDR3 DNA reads TGTGCCACCAGTGATCAACGCCGGACGGAAAAATCACCCCTCCACTTT.

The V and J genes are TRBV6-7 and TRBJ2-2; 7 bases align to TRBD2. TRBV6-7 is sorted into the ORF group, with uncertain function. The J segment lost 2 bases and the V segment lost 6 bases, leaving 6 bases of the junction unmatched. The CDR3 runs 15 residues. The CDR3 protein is CASRDREANTGELFF. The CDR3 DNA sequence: TGTGCCAGCAGAGATCGGGAGGCAAACACCGGGGAGCTGTTTTTT.

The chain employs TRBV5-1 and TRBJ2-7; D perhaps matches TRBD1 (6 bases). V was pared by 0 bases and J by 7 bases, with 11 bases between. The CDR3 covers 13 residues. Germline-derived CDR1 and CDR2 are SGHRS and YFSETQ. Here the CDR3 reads CASSLGQGSEQYF. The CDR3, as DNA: TGCGCCAGCAGCTTGGGGCAGGGGAGTGAGCAGTACTTC.